Presented here are 6 T cell receptor beta chains from one specimen sequenced in a study of shared clonotypes between healthy human individuals. TCRdb's copy holds only in-frame clones and misses some; the assay was immunoSEQ multiplex PCR. The data contain fewer than 1.8 million clones, approximately 98.5% of them singletons. Sequencing input: naive CD4+ T cells sorted from blood. As to subset: CD45RA+ positively selected. All receptors derive from a man under 40 in good health.

The chain uses TRBV5-1 and TRBJ2-7; 7 nucleotides line up with TRBD1. Germline CDR1 is SGHRS and CDR2 is YFSETQ. Unmatched junction bases numbered 8, after V lost 2 bases and J lost 6 bases. This CDR3 is built from 14 residues. The CDR3 here is CASSLRTGQTEQYF. In DNA, the CDR3 is TGCGCCAGCAGCTTACGGACAGGTCAAACCGAGCAGTACTTC.

Only one count was recorded for this clone. The rearrangement links TRBV6-1 to TRBJ2-6; D remains unclear. Looked up from germline, CDR1 is MNHNS and CDR2 is SASEGT. CDR3 length: 15 amino acids. V lost 5 bases and J lost 0, with 8 bases in between. The CDR3 here is CASSLRSSGANVLTF. The CDR3 DNA sequence: TGTGCCAGCAGTCTCAGAAGCTCTGGGGCCAACGTCCTGACTTTC.

V gene TRBV18 combines with J gene TRBJ1-1, with D tentatively TRBD1 (5 bases). V was cut by 1 base and J by 6 bases, with 21 bases left in between. Germline CDR1 and CDR2: KGHSH and LQKENI. The CDR3 is made up of 17 amino acids. In nucleotides, the CDR3 is TGTGCCAGCTCACCACTACCGCAGGGCATCGTTTTAGCTGAAGCTTTCTTT. Translation gives CASSPLPQGIVLAEAFF.

The chain combines TRBV9 with TRBJ2-7; 8 bases match TRBD1. V shed 3 bases and J 7 bases; nucleotides not matched to a gene: 12. CDR3 length: 15 residues. Per germline, CDR1 SGDLS and CDR2 YYNGEE. For the CDR3, the DNA is TGTGCCAGCAGCGAGATCCCCGGGAACAGGGGGGAGCAGTACTTC. Its protein product is CASSEIPGNRGEQYF. The full variable domain, rest sourced from reference TRBV9 and TRBJ2-7, is DSGVTQTPKHLITATGQRVTLRCSPRSGDLSVYWYQQSLDQGLQFLIQYYNGEERAKGNILERFSAQQFPDLHSELNLSSLELGDSALYFCASSEIPGNRGEQYFGPGTRLTVT.

This chain connects TRBV20-1 to TRBJ2-7; D ambiguous. Trimming took 5 bases from V and 2 from J, leaving 7 bases between them. This CDR3 region has 11 residues. Germline CDR1 is DFQATT and CDR2 is SNEGSKA (reference sequence). CDR3 region: CSADTTYEQYF. CDR3 nucleotide sequence: TGCAGTGCTGATACAACCTACGAGCAGTACTTC.

This clone was recorded only once. The CDR3 here is CASSLGSTTDTQYF. The CDR3 DNA sequence: TGTGCCAGCAGCTTAGGTTCTACCACAGATACGCAGTATTTT. The gene calls are TRBV7-2 and TRBJ2-3; D remains unclear. V shed 1 base and J shed 2 bases, with 7 bases lying between them. CDR1 is SGHTA, CDR2 FQGNSA, per germline. The CDR3 sequence is 14 residues long.